The present TCR beta chain was sequenced within a study of shared clonotypes between healthy human individuals (dated by TCRdb to 2019 to 2021). The study in broad terms: A few men and a couple of women, aged 18 to 49 years, made up the cohort. For each donor, CD4 naive and CD4 memory were each run on three plates, CD8 naive on two plates, and CD8 memory on one plate. Blood TCR repertoires of a handful of healthy adults were deeply sequenced to estimate repertoire size and the extent of clonotype sharing between individuals. To increase sequencing depth and limit assay-specific biases, TCR repertoire library preparation and sequencing were carried out by different laboratories using diverse techniques. Per donor, leukapheresis produced somewhere between about 0.94 and 9.5 billion PBMCs.

Using the deep immunoSEQ assay, TCR CDR3 regions were amplified from genomic DNA by multiplex PCR. Genomic DNA extracted from each cell subset was distributed evenly over all wells of several immunoSEQ 96-well plates, and each plate served as one replicate. Each replicate PCR for sorted subsets received around 200 ng genomic DNA, equal to about 30,000 T cell genomes. Purified libraries were quantified with a Qubit 3.0 fluorometer, sized on a Bioanalyzer 2100, and re-quantified with the KAPA Library Quantification kit. A separate single-read 150-cycle Illumina NextSeq 550 flow cell was used to sequence each immunoSEQ 96-well plate. On the authors' methods: Because the immunoSEQ output included only junctional sequences and no quality scores, the filtering could not be the same as the filtering used for full-length reads. Sequences were annotated with PyIR, a Python wrapper for IgBLAST v1.9, and V/J genes and CDR3 were assigned using IMGT germline references. Reads were removed for weak V/J assignments (E-value above 1e-6), missing CDR3, stop codons, out-of-frame junctions, or ambiguous translated residues. V3J clonotypes were defined as sequences sharing an identical inferred V gene, J gene, and CDR3 amino acid sequence. The percentage overlap between two repertoires was calculated by dividing the number of shared unique clonotypes by the size of the smaller repertoire. RTK rarefaction, the Chao1 estimator, and Recon v2.1 estimates of unobserved clonotypes were used to assess repertoire richness. Generation probabilities were computed with OLGA for all TCRbeta clonotypes obtained by the gDNA method from several donors. This immuneACCESS table, as held by TCRdb, lists in-frame sequences with V and J called but not all clones. Of the missing ones, under half trace to an unresolved V gene in checked studies; the others have no known cause. V and J calls and clone size are given by that table; D and trimming were obtained from the DNA. The sample yields about 2.2 million clones; 80% to 95% were counted once. The ten largest clones represent about 1.6% of the sample.

This clone was counted a single time. It has no known antigen specificity. No much larger clone is present one base from it, and per-base qualities are unavailable. Other DNA sequences within the sample encode an identical CDR3. CDR1 and CDR2, per the germline V gene, are SGHNT and YENEEA. V loses 4 bases of germline sequence and J loses 1 base, and the interval between the two ends is 7 bases. The CDR3 spans 13 residues, from the cysteine through the phenylalanine. The kept DNA is CDR3 alone, 39 bases in frame from the first base. CD8 naive samples were CD45RO-negative cells positively selected for CCR7, giving a CD45RA+CCR7+ population that excluded TemRA cells. Donors were healthy HIV-negative adults with no recently reported acute infections or vaccinations. Every donor was a Caucasian adult residing in Nashville, Tennessee, USA. Blood was obtained by leukapheresis, after which PBMCs were separated by Ficoll-Histopaque density gradient centrifugation and cryopreserved in liquid nitrogen vapor phase. Analytical flow cytometry was used to check the purity and quantity of every magnetically sorted T cell population. Genomic DNA was isolated from each sorted fraction and quantified by UV absorbance on a Nanodrop 2000c.

Overall results and qualifications from the work: Based on pairwise subsampling, the degree of clonotype sharing among donors was expected to be affected by sequencing depth. Naive subsets generally had larger estimated clonotype richness than memory subsets did. Because the study included only a small number of donors, the genetic and exposure-history diversity represented was limited. Clonotypes shared by all four sorted-subset donors showed higher generation probabilities than non-shared clonotypes. Across a few donors, 5% to 6% of naive CD4, 3.5% of naive CD8, 2% to 2.5% of memory CD4, and approximately 0.4% of memory CD8 clonotypes were shared. Sampling was restricted to blood, and TCR repertoires in tissue are likely to differ from TCR repertoires in blood. Even with the large sequencing depth, rarefaction of the sorted-subset datasets indicated that sequencing was incomplete.

Sequenced input: naive CD8+ T cells from PBMCs. The cell subset or site label, as the study defines it: CD45RA+CCR7+. The chain employs TRBV11-3 and TRBJ1-1, with the D gene too uncertain to name. The receptor's source is a man aged 18 to 29 in good health. Some clones in this sample may be carry-over from other donors' samples. In nucleotides, the sequence is TGTGCCAGCAGCTCTGGACCGAACACTGAAGCTTTCTTT. Protein translation: CASSSGPNTEAFF.